Shown below are 10 T cell receptor beta chains from a single sample sequenced in a study of blood T cell repertoires in COVID-19. Generated by immunoSEQ multiplex PCR, the TCRdb table keeps only in-frame clones and is missing some. The data show 200,000 to 250,000 clones, with 75% to 90% seen just once and less than 3.5% held by the top ten. The sample consisted of peripheral blood. The receptors were sampled from a young man with COVID-19, enrolled during active disease.

This clone was seen a single time. The V call is TRBV10-3, the J call TRBJ1-6, with no clear D. Germline V gene sequence: CDR1 ENHRY, CDR2 SYGVKD. This CDR3 has 14 residues. The V and J ends lost 0 bases and 7 bases respectively, with 7 bases between them. The chain's CDR3 is CAISESGANSPLHF. The CDR3, as DNA: TGTGCCATCAGTGAGTCAGGAGCGAATTCACCCCTCCACTTT.

This clone turned up a few times. This chain links TRBV7-9 with TRBJ2-5; D is perhaps TRBD2 (6 bases). CDR1 SEHNR and CDR2 FQNEAQ come from the germline V gene (reference sequence). There are 14 residues in the CDR3. Trimming took off 2 bases at V and 2 bases at J, with 9 bases between the two ends. The CDR3 bases are TGTGCCAGCAGCTTAACTAGCTCACAAGAGACCCAGTACTTC. Translation gives CASSLTSSQETQYF.

This clone came up once. The chain is built from TRBV12-5 and TRBJ2-5, with 7 bases that match TRBD1. The CDR3 contains 19 residues. Germline V gene sequence: CDR1 LGHNT, CDR2 FRNRAP. Germline trimming cut 4 bases from V and 4 bases from J; bases unmatched to any gene: 21. The CDR3 is CASGYSYPAVRGQGETQYF. The CDR3 DNA sequence: TGTGCTAGTGGTTATTCGTACCCGGCAGTGAGGGGGCAAGGAGAGACCCAGTACTTC.

In this sample, this clone turned up a few times. This chain uses TRBV7-2 with TRBJ2-1, with 8 bases that match TRBD2. V dropped 5 bases and J dropped 0; count of bases not matched to a gene: 6. The CDR3 is made up of 16 amino acids. Germline CDR1 is SGHTA and CDR2 is FQGNSA. Written as DNA, the CDR3 is TGTGCCAGCAGCGTCACTAGCGGAAGCTCCTACAATGAGCAGTTCTTC. This gives the protein CASSVTSGSSYNEQFF.

The chain has TRBV7-2 and TRBJ1-6, with TRBD1 matching 8 bases. The CDR3 length is 16 residues. V dropped 6 bases and J dropped 12; count of bases not matched to a gene: 16. Germline loops: CDR1 SGHTA, CDR2 FQGNSA. This CDR3 reads CASRPDSGTGGGPLHF. CDR3 DNA sequence: TGTGCCAGCAGACCGGACAGTGGGACAGGTGGGGGACCCCTCCACTTT.

The V call is TRBV27, the J call TRBJ1-2; D ambiguous. CDR3 length: 18 amino acids. Germline V gene sequence: CDR1 MNHEY, CDR2 SMNVEV (reference sequence). Trimming shortened V by 5 bases and J by 6 bases, and 28 bases separated the two germline ends. CDR3 sequence: CASSPSPYHARSHNGYTF. The CDR3 DNA sequence: TGTGCCAGCAGTCCATCCCCTTATCACGCGAGAAGCCATAATGGCTACACCTTC.

The rearrangement links TRBV5-6 to TRBJ2-7; D gene unclear. CDR1 is SGHDT, CDR2 YYEEEE, per germline. The CDR3 has 16 amino acids. Trimming left V 3 bases short and J 4 bases short, with 20 bases between. CDR3 in amino acids: CASSSPVGRWAYEQYF. CDR3 in DNA: TGTGCCAGCAGCTCACCGGTGGGCAGGTGGGCTTACGAGCAGTACTTC.

This chain uses TRBV6-5 with TRBJ2-7, with D possibly matching TRBD2 (5 bases). CDR1 and CDR2 (germline): MNHEY, SVGAGI. Trimming took off 2 bases at V and 6 bases at J, with 20 bases between the two ends. The CDR3 is made up of 16 amino acids. The CDR3 sequence is CASSYAGPDWSGEQYF. CDR3 in DNA: TGTGCCAGCAGTTACGCTGGGCCGGACTGGTCGGGCGAGCAGTACTTC.

The chain employs TRBV13 and TRBJ2-5; 10 nucleotides match TRBD2. The CDR3 extends over 15 amino acids. Germline values: CDR1 PRHDT, CDR2 FYEKMQ (reference sequence). V shed 3 bases and J 7 bases; nucleotides not matched to a gene: 8. CDR3 bases: TGTGCCAGCAGCTTGCTCGGACTAGCGGAGGGGACCCAGTACTTC. Protein sequence: CASSLLGLAEGTQYF.

This clone was counted many times. Other DNA sequences in this sample translate to the same CDR3. The V gene is TRBV6-5, the J gene TRBJ2-3; 9 bases are a match to TRBD1. Germline CDR1 is MNHEY and CDR2 is SVGAGI. This CDR3 has 15 residues. Trimming took 10 bases from V and 4 from J; bases not matched to a gene: 12. The DNA for the CDR3 is TGTGCCACCAGGACGGACAGGGGACCTTCAGATACGCAGTATTTT. This codes for CATRTDRGPSDTQYF.